What follows are 28 T cell receptor beta chains derived from one specimen sequenced in a study of T cell responses to AZD1222 COVID-19 vaccine. Measured with immunoSEQ multiplex PCR; TCRdb has only the in-frame clones, and not every one. This table has around 170,000 clones, over 90% appearing once. The sample consisted of peripheral blood, taken 28 days after the second AZD1222 dose. Source of these receptors: an adult who received the AZD1222 COVID-19 vaccine.

The genes are TRBV27 and TRBJ1-6; the match to TRBD1 covers 7 bases. This CDR3 contains 14 residues. J gave up 10 bases and V 3 bases, and 6 bases lay outside the gene matches. The germline V gene encodes CDR1 MNHEY and CDR2 SMNVEV (reference sequence). The CDR3 region is CASSFAQGSSPLHF. The CDR3 bases are TGTGCCAGCAGTTTTGCACAGGGGTCATCACCCCTCCACTTT.

The chain joins TRBV6-7 to TRBJ1-3; the D is unclear. TRBV6-7 is known as an ORF, though its function is uncertain. V was pared by 5 bases and J by 4 bases, with 12 bases between. CDR3 length: 14 residues. The CDR3: CASSPDVPGNTIYF. In DNA, the CDR3 is TGTGCCAGCAGTCCGGACGTCCCCGGAAACACCATATATTTT.

The V call is TRBV4-1, the J call TRBJ1-4; a possible D gene is TRBD1 (6 bases). CDR1 MGHRA and CDR2 YSYEKL come from the germline V gene. V lost 3 bases and J lost 8, with 16 bases in between. This CDR3 has 15 residues. CDR3 DNA sequence: TGCGCCAGCAGCCAGAGGGGGGCGAAAGGGGAAAAACTGTTTTTT. This codes for CASSQRGAKGEKLFF.

CDR3: CASSPATDRRGYEQYF. The CDR3 region has the DNA TGTGCCAGCTCACCAGCAACGGACAGAAGAGGCTACGAGCAGTACTTC. This rearrangement joins TRBV18 to TRBJ2-7, with D possibly being TRBD1 (6 bases). The CDR3 is made up of 16 amino acids. Per the germline V gene, CDR1 is KGHSH and CDR2 is LQKENI. V lost 2 bases and J lost 3, with 17 bases in between.

CDR3 amino acids: CASSPKPDRGGGGYTF. DNA of the CDR3: TGTGCCAGCTCACCAAAGCCGGACAGGGGGGGAGGTGGCTACACCTTC. J is TRBJ1-2 and V is TRBV18; TRBD1 matches at 10 bases. The CDR3 spans 16 residues. Germline V gene lookup returns CDR1 KGHSH and CDR2 LQKENI. V was clipped by 2 bases and J by 7 bases; unmatched bases: 10.

This sequence joins TRBV10-3 and TRBJ2-1, with 12 bases matching TRBD2. Germline lookup yields CDR1 ENHRY and CDR2 SYGVKD. The CDR3 extends over 14 amino acids. V trimming: 9 bases; J trimming: 5 bases; junction bases outside the gene matches: 5. CDR3 coding DNA: TGTGCCATTTGGACTAGCGGGGTGGACAATGAGCAGTTCTTC. Its protein product is CAIWTSGVDNEQFF.

J is TRBJ2-1 and V is TRBV7-2, with D perhaps matching TRBD2 (6 bases). Germline-derived CDR1 and CDR2 are SGHTA and FQGNSA. Trimming removed 2 bases from V and 5 bases from J, with 13 bases in between. The CDR3 totals 15 residues. The CDR3 reads CASSLWASVDNEQFF. DNA of the CDR3: TGTGCCAGCAGCTTATGGGCTAGCGTCGACAATGAGCAGTTCTTC. Variable domain in full (rest from reference TRBV7-2 and TRBJ2-1): GAGVSQSPSNKVTEKGKDVELRCDPISGHTALYWYRQSLGQGLEFLIYFQGNSAPDKSGLPSDRFSAERTGGSVSTLTIQRTQQEDSAVYLCASSLWASVDNEQFFGPGTRLTVL.

Here the CDR3 DNA reads TGTGCCTGGAGTCGACTGAGCTCCTACAATGAGCAGTTCTTC. It codes for CAWSRLSSYNEQFF. The chain couples TRBV30 to TRBJ2-1, with D hard to call. V lost 2 bases, J lost 0 bases, and 8 bases lay in between. The germline gives CDR1 GTSNPN, CDR2 SVGIG (reference sequence). CDR3 size: 14 residues.

The chain couples TRBV25-1 to TRBJ1-1; the match to TRBD1 covers 8 bases. The CDR3 is 12 residues long. Germline loops: CDR1 MGHDK, CDR2 SYGVNS. With 6 bases clipped from V and 12 bases from J, the junction kept 9 bases outside the gene matches. The CDR3 DNA is TGTGCCAGCAGGTCTTGGACAGGGATAACTTTCTTT. It specifies CASRSWTGITFF.

V and J are TRBV27 and TRBJ1-4; D is unresolved. The V gene lost 5 bases and the J gene lost 7 bases, with 14 bases spanning the gap. CDR1 and CDR2 from the germline V gene are MNHEY and SMNVEV (reference sequence). This CDR3 is built from 14 residues. The CDR3 sequence is CASSLTSPFEKLFF. The CDR3 DNA is TGTGCCAGCAGTCTGACCTCCCCCTTTGAAAAACTGTTTTTT.

This rearrangement joins TRBV7-2 to TRBJ1-5, with 8 bases identical to TRBD1. V lost 5 bases and J lost 5; bases outside the gene matches: 2. There are 13 residues in the CDR3. CDR1 is SGHTA, CDR2 FQGNSA, per germline. CDR3 bases: TGTGCCAGCAGCCCGGACAGGGATCAGCCCCAGCATTTT. This sequence encodes CASSPDRDQPQHF. The whole variable domain, remainder taken from reference TRBV7-2 and TRBJ1-5, is GAGVSQSPSNKVTEKGKDVELRCDPISGHTALYWYRQSLGQGLEFLIYFQGNSAPDKSGLPSDRFSAERTGGSVSTLTIQRTQQEDSAVYLCASSPDRDQPQHFGDGTRLSIL.

V usage is TRBV28 and J usage is TRBJ2-1; 10 bases agree with TRBD2. Germline CDR1 and CDR2: MDHEN and SYDVKM. The CDR3 covers 15 residues. V trimming: 8 bases; J trimming: 6 bases; junction bases outside the gene matches: 10. The CDR3 bases are TGTGCCAGCCTGAGGGCTAGCGGGAGTCGCAATGAGCAGTTCTTC. Translated: CASLRASGSRNEQFF.

J is TRBJ1-2 and V is TRBV28; 9 bases fit TRBD1. With 6 bases clipped from V and 5 bases from J, the junction kept 10 bases outside the gene matches. CDR3 length equals 15 residues. Germline values: CDR1 MDHEN, CDR2 SYDVKM. The CDR3 spells CASRLLPGQGYGYTF. For the CDR3, the DNA is TGTGCCAGCAGACTCCTACCGGGACAGGGATATGGCTACACCTTC.

The chain employs TRBV2 and TRBJ1-5; 8 bases are a match to TRBD1. V shed 1 base and J 2 bases; nucleotides not matched to a gene: 4. The germline V gene encodes CDR1 SNHLY and CDR2 FYNNEI. This CDR3 is built from 16 residues. The DNA for the CDR3 is TGTGCCAGCAGTGAAGGGACAGGGAGAGGCAATCAGCCCCAGCATTTT. This codes for CASSEGTGRGNQPQHF.

The chain links TRBV7-9 to TRBJ2-3, with 8 bases identical to TRBD2. The junction had 8 bases not matched to a gene; V was cut back by 6 bases and J by 3 bases. The CDR3 has 15 amino acids. Germline CDR1 and CDR2: SEHNR and FQNEAQ (reference sequence). The CDR3 region is CASSSSGGVTDTQYF. The CDR3 DNA is TGTGCCAGCAGTTCGAGCGGGGGAGTGACAGATACGCAGTATTTT.

The rearrangement joins TRBV6-5 to TRBJ1-1; no firm D call. V lost 4 bases and J lost 0, with 15 bases in between. CDR1 is MNHEY, CDR2 SVGAGI, per germline. The CDR3 covers 16 residues. CDR3 loop: CASSLRIGVVNTEAFF. CDR3 DNA sequence: TGTGCCAGCAGTTTGCGTATCGGGGTGGTGAACACTGAAGCTTTCTTT.

The chain links TRBV4-1 to TRBJ1-2; D not resolved. Germline V lookup: CDR1 MGHRA, CDR2 YSYEKL. Trimming removed 0 bases at V and 7 bases at J, with 15 bases between. The CDR3 loop spans 15 amino acids. Written as DNA, the CDR3 is TGCGCCAGCAGCCAAGACACACCCCTAGCGGGTGGCTACACCTTC. Translating gives CASSQDTPLAGGYTF.

This chain joins TRBV19 and TRBJ1-4; D gene unclear. Deletions cut 4 bases from V and 4 bases from J, with 10 bases between. This CDR3 region has 14 residues. CDR1 is LNHDA, CDR2 SQIVND, per germline (reference sequence). DNA for the CDR3: TGTGCCAGTAGTAATCCCAGTGTTAATGAAAAACTGTTTTTT. Protein product: CASSNPSVNEKLFF.

This chain uses TRBV19 with TRBJ2-1, with D perhaps TRBD2 (5 bases). Germline CDR1 reads LNHDA; CDR2 reads SQIVND (reference sequence). This CDR3 has 14 residues. V lost 1 base and J 6 bases, leaving 10 bases between the germline ends. CDR3 in amino acids: CASSIAGIGNEQFF. The CDR3 DNA follows: TGTGCCAGTAGTATAGCCGGGATTGGCAATGAGCAGTTCTTC.

The chain employs TRBV10-3 and TRBJ1-2, with 12 bases fitting TRBD1. The V gene's germline CDR1 is ENHRY and CDR2 SYGVKD. The CDR3 is 15 residues long. V shed 3 bases, J shed 6 bases, and the junction held 5 bases outside the gene matches. CDR3 protein: CAISEGDRGRNGYTF. The CDR3 region has the DNA TGTGCCATCAGTGAAGGGGACAGGGGGCGGAATGGCTACACCTTC.

The V call is TRBV7-2, the J call TRBJ1-5; TRBD1 is a possible D gene (5 bases). In germline, CDR1 is SGHTA, CDR2 FQGNSA. The CDR3 runs to 15 residues. Trimming cost V 2 bases and J 7 bases, with 15 bases left between them. DNA of the CDR3: TGTGCCAGCAGCTTAAATTTAGGGGCTCGACAGCCCCAGCATTTT. Translation gives CASSLNLGARQPQHF.

The rearrangement links TRBV2 to TRBJ1-1, with D possibly matching TRBD1 (5 bases). Trimming removed 1 base from V and 5 bases from J, with 8 bases in between. The CDR3 consists of 13 residues. Germline-derived CDR1 and CDR2 are SNHLY and FYNNEI. CDR3 in DNA: TGTGCCAGCAGTGAAGTCGGGGGTACTGAAGCTTTCTTT. Translated, it gives CASSEVGGTEAFF.

The rearrangement links TRBV14 to TRBJ1-4; D unclear. Germline loops: CDR1 SGHDN, CDR2 FVKESK. Trimming pared 2 bases from V and 10 bases from J, leaving 5 bases between. This CDR3 comprises 11 residues. CDR3 amino acids: CASSQRGKLFF. The CDR3 nucleotides read TGTGCCAGCAGCCAAAGAGGAAAACTGTTTTTT.

The chain has TRBV7-2 and TRBJ2-7; D possibly corresponds to TRBD1 (5 bases). This CDR3 is 12 amino acids long. V was cut by 6 bases and J by 1 base, with 7 bases left in between. The germline V gene encodes CDR1 SGHTA and CDR2 FQGNSA. CDR3 DNA: TGTGCCAGCAGGGGGCCATCCTACGAGCAGTACTTC. This sequence encodes CASRGPSYEQYF.

The CDR3 spells CASNGQLNEKLFF. The DNA of the CDR3 is TGTGCCAGCAACGGACAGTTAAATGAAAAACTGTTTTTT. The chain has TRBV2 and TRBJ1-4; D may be TRBD1 (6 bases). Deletions cut 7 bases from V and 5 bases from J, with 11 bases between. The germline gives CDR1 SNHLY, CDR2 FYNNEI. The CDR3 is 13 amino acids.

V gene TRBV11-2 combines with J gene TRBJ2-3; TRBD2 matches at 11 bases. The V and J ends lost 5 bases and 1 base, in that order; junction bases with no gene match: 5. Germline V gene lookup returns CDR1 SGHAT and CDR2 FQNNGV. This CDR3 comprises 16 residues. CDR3 in amino acids: CASSQLSGGGTDTQYF. The CDR3 coding sequence is TGTGCCAGCAGCCAACTTAGCGGGGGGGGCACAGATACGCAGTATTTT.

This sequence joins TRBV6-1 and TRBJ1-4, with D perhaps TRBD1 (5 bases). V was cut by 0 bases and J by 6 bases, with 11 bases left in between. This CDR3 contains 15 residues. Germline-derived CDR1 and CDR2 are MNHNS and SASEGT. The CDR3 reads CASSEAGREYEKLFF. CDR3 DNA sequence: TGTGCCAGCAGTGAAGCGGGCAGGGAGTATGAAAAACTGTTTTTT.

The chain uses TRBV2 and TRBJ1-4, with a possible D match to TRBD1 (5 bases). V lost 7 bases to trimming and J lost 8 bases, with 14 bases between them. The CDR3 loop spans 13 amino acids. Looked up from germline, CDR1 is SNHLY and CDR2 is FYNNEI. This chain's CDR3 is CASMGVVVEKLFF. The CDR3 DNA follows: TGTGCCAGCATGGGGGTGGTGGTCGAAAAACTGTTTTTT.